This section outlines one T cell receptor (beta chain) sequence together with its context. There is no known antigen for this receptor. The record has no base qualities; no much larger clone is one base away. The 35 to 40 donors, aged roughly 6 to 100 years, were systemically healthy Caucasian individuals from Russia. Each donor gave roughly 9 milliliters of peripheral blood, drawn into EDTA-treated Vacutainer tubes. PBMCs were isolated by Ficoll-Paque density-gradient centrifugation, with at least 6 million obtained per sample. Total RNA was extracted from PBMCs with Trizol reagent, with at least 6 micrograms obtained per sample. The percentages of naive CD45RAhigh/CD27high T cells were determined by flow cytometry on a PBMC aliquot from every donor. The data are from a study of blood T cells in healthy people across ages (dated by TCRdb to the mid-2010s). About the investigation overall: Template switching captured roughly one uniquely barcoded TCR beta cDNA molecule per two T cells in model experiments. Using the same blood draw, the study looked at two additional independent replicas of 1 million unique cDNA reads for two donors, one aged 18 to 30 and the other aged 80 or older. The donors were divided into four age groups: young (average around 16 years), middle-aged (about 39), aged (62) and long-lived (82). To track age-related changes in TCR beta repertoire diversity, the study relied on deep sequencing normalized with unique cDNA molecular identifiers. To avoid experimental bias, donors of different ages were distributed randomly across sequencing lanes.

Broad study findings and their caveats: Observed TCR beta diversity correlated strongly with the percentage of naive T cells measured by flow cytometry. As age increased, observed TCR beta diversity per million T cells dropped in a roughly linear way, and a significant reduction was already evident by age about 40. Estimates of total diversity based on one million sequenced T cells were regarded as lower bounds and as underestimates. The CMV infection status of donors was not known, potentially confounding age-related changes in expanded clonotypes. Bulk unsorted PBMC profiling prevented conclusive comparison of naive and antigen-experienced compartments. Compared with the aged group, the long-lived group had more naive CD4+ T cells, fewer expanded clones and increased TCR diversity, suggesting age selection.

From a lookup of the germline V gene, CDR1 and CDR2 are SNHLY and FYNNEI. At the junction V is shortened by 6 bases and J by 12 bases; bases outside the gene matches: 11. Counted from cysteine to phenylalanine, this CDR3 has 15 amino acids. Just the 45-base CDR3 DNA is kept, in frame starting at base 1. Library generation was performed with 5' RACE. Sequencing used an Illumina HiSeq 2500. A second roughly 7 to 12 cycle PCR used a sample-barcoded 5' primer and a J-beta primer mix. A unique molecular identifier was introduced onto each TCR beta cDNA molecule by a template-switch 5' adaptor carrying 12 random nucleotides. Each sample yielded at least 3 million CDR3-containing paired-end reads. First-strand cDNA was synthesized from all RNA with the Mint cDNA synthesis kit, primed by a TRBC-specific oligonucleotide. All cDNA was treated with uracil-DNA glycosylase and then went through a first 18-cycle PCR with the universal primers M1SS and BC2_uni_R. On the authors' methods: Normalization of each sample was performed by random selection of 1 million high-quality reads, each carrying a distinct molecular identifier. Reads with shared molecular identifiers were discarded instead of being binned into consensus sequences. CDR3 identification, clonotype clustering and error correction used MiTCR with a Q25 quality threshold and the strictest error-elimination algorithm. A nonparametric unseen species model using Euler transformation provided a lower-bound estimate of total TCR beta diversity. Starting from the raw public reads, TCRdb applied fastp trimming at Q25, assembled clones with MiXCR and retained in-frame beta chains. Each CDR3 protein appears once, grouped with its most common genes and DNA. These V and J calls are TCRdb output, not the study's own analysis. This sample has 700,000 to 800,000 distinct CDR3 sequences in its table, and approximately 39% of those were observed once. About 20% of the sample is in the top ten clones.

This TCR derives from a woman in her fifties or sixties in good health. The sequenced sample was blood. The chain is made from TRBV2 and TRBJ2-1; a stretch of 13 junction bases matches TRBD2. CDR3 loop: CASRTSGGPGEGQFF. The DNA is as follows: TGTGCCAGCAGGACTAGCGGGGGGCCAGGAGAGGGGCAGTTCTTC.